This is a list of T cell receptor beta chains from one sample in a study of T cells in Graves' hyperthyroidism and ophthalmopathy. Each CDR3 protein is one row after TCRdb ran MiXCR on the multiplex PCR reads. Of hundreds of thousands of distinct CDR3 sequences in the sample, more than 15% were seen once. What was sequenced was blood. The source is a woman in her forties with Graves' ophthalmopathy. The CDR3 runs from the conserved cysteine through the conserved F or W. Fields, in order: D gene, V gene, J gene, clone size, CDR3 protein, CDR3 DNA. A D gene is named only where the DNA matches it firmly. Not every row has a clone size; where given, it reads once, few, many or a size class.

D gene: -
V gene: TRBV2
J gene: TRBJ2-2
clone size: many
CDR3 protein: CASSVFGELFF
CDR3 DNA: TGTGCCAGCAGTGTCTTCGGGGAGCTGTTTTTT

D gene: TRBD2
V gene: TRBV20-1
J gene: TRBJ2-1
clone size: -
CDR3 protein: CSAARGGFFDEQFF
CDR3 DNA: TGCAGTGCTGCGCGGGGGGGCTTTTTTGATGAGCAGTTCTTC

D gene: TRBD1
V gene: TRBV12-3/TRBV12-4
J gene: TRBJ1-5
clone size: many
CDR3 protein: CASRSGTEGGNQPQHF
CDR3 DNA: TGTGCCAGCAGATCCGGGACAGAGGGAGGCAATCAGCCCCAGCATTTT

D gene: -
V gene: TRBV7-9
J gene: TRBJ2-2
clone size: -
CDR3 protein: CASSLYTHGPRTGELFF
CDR3 DNA: TGTGCCAGCAGCTTATATACCCACGGACCGAGAACCGGGGAGCTGTTTTTT

D gene: -
V gene: TRBV7-2
J gene: TRBJ1-3
clone size: -
CDR3 protein: CASSTGPYSGNTIYF
CDR3 DNA: TGTGCCAGCAGCACCGGACCGTACTCTGGAAACACCATATATTTT

D gene: -
V gene: TRBV24-1
J gene: TRBJ1-2
clone size: -
CDR3 protein: CATSDFGGYTF
CDR3 DNA: TGTGCCACCAGTGATTTTGGGGGCTACACCTTC

D gene: -
V gene: TRBV2
J gene: TRBJ2-1
clone size: -
CDR3 protein: CASSLSRVGYNEQFF
CDR3 DNA: TGTGCCAGCAGTCTATCCCGGGTAGGGTACAATGAGCAGTTCTTC

D gene: TRBD1
V gene: TRBV28
J gene: TRBJ2-7
clone size: many
CDR3 protein: CASGSGQGPYEQYF
CDR3 DNA: TGTGCCAGCGGCTCGGGACAGGGTCCCTACGAGCAGTACTTC

D gene: -
V gene: TRBV11-2
J gene: TRBJ2-6
clone size: -
CDR3 protein: CASSTRPTDSYTTGANVLTF
CDR3 DNA: TGTGCCAGCAGCACCCGACCGACGGACAGCTATACTACGGGGGCCAACGTCCTGACTTTC

D gene: -
V gene: TRBV12-3/TRBV12-4
J gene: TRBJ2-2
clone size: -
CDR3 protein: CASSLYGEDTGELFF
CDR3 DNA: TGTGCCAGCAGTTTATACGGTGAAGACACCGGGGAGCTGTTTTTT

D gene: TRBD2
V gene: TRBV3-1
J gene: TRBJ2-2
clone size: -
CDR3 protein: CASRDWGLADTGELFF
CDR3 DNA: TGTGCCAGCAGAGACTGGGGACTAGCGGACACCGGGGAGCTGTTTTTT

D gene: -
V gene: TRBV19
J gene: TRBJ2-6
clone size: -
CDR3 protein: CASYTGRGANVLTF
CDR3 DNA: TGTGCCAGTTATACAGGGCGAGGGGCCAACGTCCTGACTTTC

D gene: -
V gene: TRBV7-8
J gene: TRBJ2-7
clone size: many
CDR3 protein: CASSPQRSSYEQYF
CDR3 DNA: TGTGCCAGCAGCCCCCAAAGGAGCTCCTACGAGCAGTACTTC

D gene: -
V gene: TRBV20-1
J gene: TRBJ2-1
clone size: many
CDR3 protein: CSASRPLLNNEQFF
CDR3 DNA: TGCAGTGCTAGCCGTCCCCTATTGAACAATGAGCAGTTCTTC

D gene: -
V gene: TRBV19
J gene: TRBJ1-5
clone size: -
CDR3 protein: CASSIDSVSRSNQPQHF
CDR3 DNA: TGTGCCAGTAGTATAGACTCCGTGTCCCGGAGCAATCAGCCCCAGCATTTT

D gene: -
V gene: TRBV2
J gene: TRBJ2-2
clone size: few
CDR3 protein: CASRKGEGTGELFF
CDR3 DNA: TGTGCCAGCAGAAAGGGGGAGGGCACCGGGGAGCTGTTTTTT

D gene: -
V gene: TRBV2
J gene: TRBJ2-3
clone size: few
CDR3 protein: CASKDPTPVSPDTQYF
CDR3 DNA: TGTGCCAGCAAAGATCCGACCCCCGTCTCGCCAGATACGCAGTATTTT

D gene: -
V gene: TRBV18
J gene: TRBJ2-2
clone size: many
CDR3 protein: CASSPGTGELFF
CDR3 DNA: TGTGCCAGCTCCCCTGGCACCGGGGAGCTGTTTTTT

D gene: -
V gene: TRBV5-5
J gene: TRBJ2-3
clone size: few
CDR3 protein: CASSPSDGRTGADTQYF
CDR3 DNA: TGTGCCAGCAGCCCCTCAGATGGCCGAACCGGAGCAGATACGCAGTATTTT

D gene: TRBD2
V gene: TRBV14
J gene: TRBJ2-1
clone size: -
CDR3 protein: CASSQDKLAVGDEQFF
CDR3 DNA: TGTGCCAGCAGCCAAGACAAACTAGCGGTAGGCGATGAGCAGTTCTTC

D gene: TRBD2
V gene: TRBV2
J gene: TRBJ2-5
clone size: many
CDR3 protein: CASSPSGGSQETQYF
CDR3 DNA: TGTGCCAGCAGTCCTAGCGGGGGGAGCCAAGAGACCCAGTACTTC

D gene: -
V gene: TRBV7-9
J gene: TRBJ2-1
clone size: -
CDR3 protein: CASSLEAVVDEQFF
CDR3 DNA: TGTGCCAGCAGCTTAGAAGCCGTGGTCGATGAGCAGTTCTTC

D gene: -
V gene: TRBV7-6
J gene: TRBJ2-5
clone size: -
CDR3 protein: CASSPLGQAYQETQYF
CDR3 DNA: TGTGCCAGCAGCCCCTTAGGGCAGGCGTACCAAGAGACCCAGTACTTC

D gene: TRBD2
V gene: TRBV7-8
J gene: TRBJ2-2
clone size: -
CDR3 protein: CASSFGRLAGNTGELFF
CDR3 DNA: TGTGCCAGCAGTTTCGGGAGACTAGCGGGAAATACCGGGGAGCTGTTTTTT

D gene: TRBD1
V gene: TRBV5-1
J gene: TRBJ2-7
clone size: many
CDR3 protein: CASSLGRTGNPYEQYF
CDR3 DNA: TGCGCCAGCAGCTTGGGCCGGACAGGGAACCCCTACGAGCAGTACTTC

D gene: -
V gene: TRBV10-3
J gene: TRBJ2-6
clone size: -
CDR3 protein: CAISETQLSGANVLTF
CDR3 DNA: TGTGCCATCAGTGAGACACAGCTTTCTGGGGCCAACGTCCTGACTTTC

D gene: -
V gene: TRBV12-3/TRBV12-4
J gene: TRBJ1-3
clone size: few
CDR3 protein: CASSSRPGNTIYF
CDR3 DNA: TGTGCCAGCAGCTCCCGACCGGGAAACACCATATATTTT

D gene: TRBD1
V gene: TRBV20-1
J gene: TRBJ1-2
clone size: few
CDR3 protein: CSARGAGTARPGSYGYTF
CDR3 DNA: TGCAGTGCTAGGGGGGCCGGGACAGCACGCCCTGGATCCTATGGCTACACCTTC

D gene: -
V gene: TRBV20-1
J gene: TRBJ2-5
clone size: -
CDR3 protein: CSARRGEMVETQYF
CDR3 DNA: TGCAGTGCTAGGAGGGGGGAGATGGTGGAGACCCAGTACTTC

D gene: -
V gene: TRBV5-1
J gene: TRBJ2-1
clone size: many
CDR3 protein: CASSFTGYNEQFF
CDR3 DNA: TGCGCCAGCAGCTTTACGGGCTACAATGAGCAGTTCTTC

D gene: TRBD2
V gene: TRBV9
J gene: TRBJ2-7
clone size: few
CDR3 protein: CASSVARTSEQYF
CDR3 DNA: TGTGCCAGCAGCGTAGCTAGGACTAGCGAGCAGTACTTC

D gene: -
V gene: TRBV19
J gene: TRBJ1-2
clone size: -
CDR3 protein: CASSPTPAGGYTF
CDR3 DNA: TGTGCCAGTAGCCCGACTCCTGCCGGAGGCTACACCTTC

D gene: TRBD2
V gene: TRBV7-8
J gene: TRBJ2-1
clone size: many
CDR3 protein: CASSQGGGRNEQFF
CDR3 DNA: TGTGCCAGCAGCCAAGGCGGGGGGCGTAATGAGCAGTTCTTC

D gene: -
V gene: TRBV7-2
J gene: TRBJ1-1
clone size: few
CDR3 protein: CASSLGYMRQIKTEAFF
CDR3 DNA: TGTGCCAGCAGCCTGGGGTATATGAGACAGATAAAAACTGAAGCTTTCTTT

D gene: TRBD1
V gene: TRBV5-6
J gene: TRBJ2-4
clone size: many
CDR3 protein: CASSSQWTGRKNIQYF
CDR3 DNA: TGTGCCAGCAGCTCCCAATGGACAGGGAGGAAAAACATTCAGTACTTC

D gene: -
V gene: TRBV2
J gene: TRBJ2-3
clone size: few
CDR3 protein: CASSEGYSTDTQYF
CDR3 DNA: TGTGCCAGCAGTGAAGGTTACTCCACAGATACGCAGTATTTT

D gene: -
V gene: TRBV2
J gene: TRBJ2-7
clone size: many
CDR3 protein: CASKGQGTSYEQYF
CDR3 DNA: TGTGCCAGCAAAGGGCAGGGGACCTCCTACGAGCAGTACTTC

D gene: -
V gene: TRBV4-2
J gene: TRBJ2-7
clone size: -
CDR3 protein: CASSQPTSSYEQYF
CDR3 DNA: TGTGCCAGCAGCCAGCCCACCAGCTCCTACGAGCAGTACTTC

D gene: -
V gene: TRBV14
J gene: TRBJ2-1
clone size: many
CDR3 protein: CASSQDRAADEQFF
CDR3 DNA: TGTGCCAGCAGCCAAGATAGAGCGGCGGATGAGCAGTTCTTC

D gene: -
V gene: TRBV7-2
J gene: TRBJ1-2
clone size: many
CDR3 protein: CASSLAVGQGTYGYTF
CDR3 DNA: TGTGCCAGCAGCTTAGCAGTTGGGCAGGGGACCTATGGCTACACCTTC

D gene: -
V gene: TRBV18
J gene: TRBJ1-3
clone size: many
CDR3 protein: CASSLSPGSGNTIYF
CDR3 DNA: TGTGCCAGCTCACTTTCCCCGGGCTCTGGAAACACCATATATTTT

D gene: -
V gene: TRBV6-2/TRBV6-3
J gene: TRBJ1-1
clone size: -
CDR3 protein: CASSVPGAPEAFF
CDR3 DNA: TGTGCCAGCAGTGTTCCAGGGGCCCCTGAAGCTTTCTTT

D gene: -
V gene: TRBV7-2
J gene: TRBJ1-1
clone size: many
CDR3 protein: CASSLRGSTEAFF
CDR3 DNA: TGTGCCAGCAGTCTCCGGGGCAGCACTGAAGCTTTCTTT

D gene: -
V gene: TRBV18
J gene: TRBJ1-1
clone size: many
CDR3 protein: CASSPMDRREAFF
CDR3 DNA: TGTGCCAGCTCACCAATGGACCGGAGAGAAGCTTTCTTT

D gene: -
V gene: TRBV12-3/TRBV12-4
J gene: TRBJ2-7
clone size: many
CDR3 protein: CASSLTEVSYEQYF
CDR3 DNA: TGTGCCAGCAGTTTAACAGAGGTATCCTACGAGCAGTACTTC

D gene: TRBD1
V gene: TRBV7-9
J gene: TRBJ1-1
clone size: many
CDR3 protein: CASSLRQGARNTEAFF
CDR3 DNA: TGTGCCAGCAGCCTTCGACAGGGGGCGAGGAACACTGAAGCTTTCTTT

D gene: -
V gene: TRBV7-9
J gene: TRBJ1-5
clone size: -
CDR3 protein: CASSLAYDGGGGQPQHF
CDR3 DNA: TGTGCCAGCAGCTTAGCTTATGACGGGGGCGGGGGTCAGCCCCAGCATTTT

D gene: TRBD1
V gene: TRBV7-9
J gene: TRBJ1-3
clone size: -
CDR3 protein: CASSLALGQGDSGNTIYF
CDR3 DNA: TGTGCCAGCAGCTTAGCGCTTGGACAGGGTGACTCTGGAAACACCATATATTTT

D gene: -
V gene: TRBV7-8
J gene: TRBJ2-3
clone size: -
CDR3 protein: CASRKGAADTQYF
CDR3 DNA: TGTGCCAGCAGAAAGGGAGCTGCAGATACGCAGTATTTT

D gene: -
V gene: TRBV2
J gene: TRBJ2-1
clone size: many
CDR3 protein: CASRLTRDPGNEQFF
CDR3 DNA: TGTGCCAGCAGGCTAACCCGGGACCCAGGCAATGAGCAGTTCTTC

D gene: -
V gene: TRBV20-1
J gene: TRBJ2-3
clone size: many
CDR3 protein: CSARLISTDTQYF
CDR3 DNA: TGCAGTGCTAGATTGATTAGCACAGATACGCAGTATTTT

D gene: -
V gene: TRBV2
J gene: TRBJ1-2
clone size: many
CDR3 protein: CASSFGRQGGYGYTF
CDR3 DNA: TGTGCCAGCAGTTTCGGGAGGCAGGGCGGCTATGGCTACACCTTC

D gene: -
V gene: TRBV29-1
J gene: TRBJ2-2
clone size: few
CDR3 protein: CSVSGQTNTGELFF
CDR3 DNA: TGCAGCGTTTCCGGACAGACGAACACCGGGGAGCTGTTTTTT

D gene: TRBD2
V gene: TRBV9
J gene: TRBJ2-1
clone size: -
CDR3 protein: CASSRVPSGSNVGEQFF
CDR3 DNA: TGTGCCAGCAGCCGGGTTCCTAGCGGGAGCAACGTCGGGGAGCAGTTCTTC

D gene: -
V gene: TRBV28
J gene: TRBJ2-5
clone size: many
CDR3 protein: CASSPPLAVFMETQYF
CDR3 DNA: TGTGCCAGCAGCCCCCCTCTCGCAGTGTTTATGGAGACCCAGTACTTC

D gene: -
V gene: TRBV2
J gene: TRBJ2-1
clone size: many
CDR3 protein: CASSESWRTSYNEQFF
CDR3 DNA: TGTGCCAGCAGTGAGTCCTGGCGGACCTCATACAATGAGCAGTTCTTC

D gene: -
V gene: TRBV5-1
J gene: TRBJ1-3
clone size: once
CDR3 protein: CASSLAPGNTIYF
CDR3 DNA: TGCGCCAGCAGCTTGGCCCCTGGAAACACCATATATTTT

D gene: -
V gene: TRBV12-5
J gene: TRBJ2-1
clone size: -
CDR3 protein: CASTPLRDNEQFF
CDR3 DNA: TGTGCTAGTACCCCCCTCCGAGACAATGAGCAGTTCTTC